The 18 T cell receptor beta chains in this list originate from one sample, sequenced in a study of CD8+ T cells in alopecia areata. In each case, RNA was isolated and then reverse transcribed into cDNA as the sequencing template. Here immunoSEQ multiplex PCR was the method, and the copy in TCRdb shows in-frame clones only, minus some. The data hold some 170,000 clones, with about 67% observed a single time. Material: CD8+ T cells sorted from blood, obtained at week 0. These receptors were collected from a human donor with alopecia areata.

This clone was counted between two and nine times. V usage is TRBV29-1 and J usage is TRBJ2-3; either TRBD1 or TRBD2 may supply D (5 bases each). Germline CDR1 reads SQVTM; CDR2 reads ANQGSEA. There are 14 residues in the CDR3. Between the trimmed V and J ends, which lost 5 bases and 0 bases, there was a span of 12 bases. CDR3 protein: CSVLGPRSTDTQYF. The CDR3 bases are TGCAGCGTTCTGGGACCTCGGAGCACAGATACGCAGTATTTT.

The V call is TRBV9, the J call TRBJ2-1, with 9 bases that match TRBD2. The CDR3 sequence is 15 residues long. Germline CDR1 is SGDLS and CDR2 is YYNGEE. V was clipped by 3 bases and J by 4 bases; unmatched bases: 5. The CDR3, as DNA: TGTGCCAGCAGCGCGGCTAGCGGGGCATACAATGAGCAGTTCTTC. This gives the protein CASSAASGAYNEQFF. Looking up the rest from reference TRBV9 and TRBJ2-1 gives the full variable domain: DSGVTQTPKHLITATGQRVTLRCSPRSGDLSVYWYQQSLDQGLQFLIQYYNGEERAKGNILERFSAQQFPDLHSELNLSSLELGDSALYFCASSAASGAYNEQFFGPGTRLTVL.

The chain couples TRBV30 to TRBJ1-1; D uncertain. The CDR3 is made up of 11 amino acids. The V and J ends lost 4 bases and 4 bases respectively, with 7 bases between them. CDR1 is GTSNPN and CDR2 is SVGIG in the germline V gene (reference sequence). CDR3 residues: CAWTGATEAFF. The CDR3 nucleotides are TGTGCCTGGACCGGAGCCACTGAAGCTTTCTTT.

The sample holds one count of this clone. The V and J genes are TRBV7-6 and TRBJ2-5, with TRBD1 matching 9 bases. V lost 4 bases and J lost 2; bases outside the gene matches: 5. This CDR3 is 15 amino acids long. Germline lookup yields CDR1 SGHVS and CDR2 FNYEAQ. CDR3 residues: CASSSRTGEQETQYF. As DNA, the CDR3 is TGTGCCAGCAGCTCTAGGACAGGGGAGCAAGAGACCCAGTACTTC.

This clone was picked up a small number of times. V gene TRBV5-1 combines with J gene TRBJ2-7, with D maybe TRBD2 (6 bases). The V gene lost 3 bases and the J gene lost 2 bases, with 9 bases spanning the gap. The CDR3 spans 13 residues. Germline CDR1 reads SGHRS; CDR2 reads YFSETQ. The DNA for the CDR3 is TGCGCCAGCAGCTGGGCGGGGACCTACGAGCAGTACTTC. Its protein is CASSWAGTYEQYF.

This clone was counted a few times. The V gene is TRBV4-1, the J gene TRBJ2-7; D possibly corresponds to TRBD1 (5 bases). Looked up from germline, CDR1 is MGHRA and CDR2 is YSYEKL. Trimming removed 4 bases at V and 2 bases at J, with 9 bases between. The CDR3 covers 13 residues. The CDR3: CASSPPGTYEQYF. The CDR3 bases are TGCGCCAGCAGCCCCCCAGGGACCTACGAGCAGTACTTC.

This sequence joins TRBV30 and TRBJ2-7; TRBD1 might be the D (6 bases). The CDR3 totals 13 residues. Germline CDR1 GTSNPN, CDR2 SVGIG (reference sequence). V was clipped by 0 bases and J by 4 bases, with 10 bases between them. CDR3 region: CAWSVQGRYEQYF. CDR3 DNA: TGTGCCTGGAGTGTACAGGGTAGATACGAGCAGTACTTC.

The table lists this clone with a count of one. The V and J genes are TRBV9 and TRBJ2-5, with D possibly being TRBD1 (6 bases). V lost 4 bases and J 0 bases, leaving 10 bases between the germline ends. Germline V gene lookup returns CDR1 SGDLS and CDR2 YYNGEE. This CDR3 comprises 14 residues. Here the CDR3 reads CASSSDRYQETQYF. The CDR3, as DNA: TGTGCCAGCAGCTCCGACAGGTACCAAGAGACCCAGTACTTC.

V and J are TRBV5-1 and TRBJ2-5; D not certain. This CDR3 is 12 amino acids long. Deletions cut 3 bases from V and 5 bases from J, with 8 bases between. From germline, CDR1 is SGHRS and CDR2 YFSETQ. The CDR3 sequence: CASSSMPETQYF. The CDR3 DNA follows: TGCGCCAGCAGCTCCATGCCGGAGACCCAGTACTTC. Together with reference TRBV5-1 and TRBJ2-5, the CDR3 gives the full variable domain: KAGVTQTPRYLIKTRGQQVTLSCSPISGHRSVSWYQQTPGQGLQFLFEYFSETQRNKGNFPGRFSGRQFSNSRSEMNVSTLELGDSALYLCASSSMPETQYFGPGTRLLVL.

The table lists this clone with a count of one. CDR3 nucleotide sequence: TGTGCCAGTGTGCTGACGGATTACGAGCAGTACTTC. Its protein product is CASVLTDYEQYF. This chain connects TRBV6-1 to TRBJ2-7; no clear D gene. The V gene's germline CDR1 is MNHNS and CDR2 SASEGT. V lost 9 bases, J lost 4 bases, and 13 bases lay in between. The CDR3 runs 12 residues.

The chain is built from TRBV7-9 and TRBJ2-2, with TRBD2 matching over 7 bases. This CDR3 comprises 16 residues. Germline V gene lookup returns CDR1 SEHNR and CDR2 FQNEAQ (reference sequence). J was trimmed by 0 bases and V by 1 base; bases with no gene match: 2. The CDR3 reads CASSLVGLANTGELFF. CDR3 nucleotide sequence: TGTGCCAGCAGCTTAGTTGGACTAGCGAACACCGGGGAGCTGTTTTTT.

The rearrangement joins TRBV14 to TRBJ2-3; unclear D gene. The ends were cut back, 8 bases at V and 6 bases at J, with 9 bases in the middle. The CDR3 has 11 residues. The germline V gene has CDR1 SGHDN and CDR2 FVKESK. CDR3 region: CASSTSDTQYF. CDR3 coding DNA: TGTGCCAGCTCTACCTCCGATACGCAGTATTTT.

This chain connects TRBV6-6 to TRBJ2-3, with D uncertain. CDR1 and CDR2 (germline): MNHNY, SVGAGI (reference sequence). Trimming took 2 bases from V and 6 from J, leaving 6 bases between them. The CDR3 contains 12 residues. The CDR3 bases are TGTGCCAGCAGTTACGTGGGGGATACGCAGTATTTT. This translates into CASSYVGDTQYF.

V and J are TRBV20-1 and TRBJ2-3; no reliable D call. V lost 2 bases and J lost 4, with 4 bases in between. The CDR3 sequence is 11 residues long. Germline V gene lookup returns CDR1 DFQATT and CDR2 SNEGSKA (reference sequence). CDR3 sequence (DNA): TGCAGTGCTAGATTACCAGATACGCAGTATTTT. This sequence encodes CSARLPDTQYF.

This chain connects TRBV19 to TRBJ1-5, with TRBD1 as a possible D gene (5 bases). V was clipped by 5 bases and J by 6 bases, with 8 bases between them. CDR3 length equals 12 residues. Per the germline V gene, CDR1 is LNHDA and CDR2 is SQIVND (reference sequence). In DNA, the CDR3 is TGTGCCAGTAGTGATGGGGGTCAGCCCCAGCATTTT. Its protein product is CASSDGGQPQHF.

The chain joins TRBV13 to TRBJ1-1; D gene ambiguous. The CDR3 totals 13 residues. Trimming removed 3 bases at V and 3 bases at J, with 8 bases between. Looked up from germline, CDR1 is PRHDT and CDR2 is FYEKMQ (reference sequence). The CDR3 here is CASSFSIYTEAFF. DNA for the CDR3: TGTGCCAGCAGCTTCAGCATCTACACTGAAGCTTTCTTT.

This rearrangement joins TRBV6-5 to TRBJ2-7, with TRBD1 matching 8 bases. Germline-derived CDR1 and CDR2 are MNHEY and SVGAGI. The J segment lost 3 bases and the V segment lost 6 bases, leaving 10 bases of the junction unmatched. CDR3 length equals 15 residues. CDR3 sequence: CASSQGWGTGYEQYF. The CDR3 nucleotides are TGTGCCAGCAGCCAAGGGTGGGGGACAGGCTACGAGCAGTACTTC.

The chain carries TRBV4-1 and TRBJ1-5; D unclear. Germline V gene data show CDR1 as MGHRA and CDR2 as YSYEKL. Trimming pared 3 bases from V and 7 bases from J, leaving 7 bases between. The CDR3 sequence is 12 residues long. The CDR3 coding sequence is TGCGCCAGCAGCCATCCTGGGCAGCCCCAGCATTTT. Protein product: CASSHPGQPQHF.